This T cell receptor beta chain was recovered during a study of cytomegalovirus exposure and HLA in healthy donors. Study-wide context: Roughly 80 million unique TCRs from HLA-typed donors made up an early data release.

Worth noting for this clone: Its specificity is unknown.

Study-level points and caveats: A list of more than 150 TCR beta chains associated with cytomegalovirus was given. Later analysis suggested links between common viral pathogens and several top significant clusters. It was reportedly the case that the classifier diagnosed cytomegalovirus status with high specificity and sensitivity.

PCR amplification relied on 60 Vbeta primers (plus 13 Jbeta primers). TCRdb's table, derived via immunoSEQ multiplex PCR, lists solely in-frame clones and lacks some. The sample yields under 250,000 clones, 76% seen once. The length of the CDR3 is 14 residues. The V gene's germline CDR1 is SGHRS and CDR2 YFSETQ. The chain combines TRBV5-1 with TRBJ2-5, with 8 nucleotides matching TRBD2. The J call may be in error: the DNA end matches TRBJ2-7 better. Input material: PBMCs. This clonotype originated in a man in his late teens or twenties in good health and CMV-seronegative. DNA of the CDR3: TGCGCCAGCAGCTGGACCGGGGGGGAGTACGAGCAGTACTTC. Translated: CASSWTGGEYEQYF.